These 21 T cell receptor beta chains came from one sample sequenced in a study of OX40 agonist ivuxolimab in advanced cancers. Repertoires were generated with immunoSEQ multiplex PCR, while TCRdb's copy carries only in-frame clones and drops some. This sample has more than 40,000 clones; around nine tenths occur once, and the top ten carry just under 5%. The specimen was CD4+ or CD8+ T cells sorted from blood, collected in a trial of the OX40 agonist ivuxolimab. These receptors all come from an adult with an advanced solid tumor such as melanoma, head and neck, liver or kidney cancer.

V usage is TRBV11-2 and J usage is TRBJ2-7, with D possibly matching TRBD2 (5 bases). This CDR3 contains 17 residues. CDR1 is SGHAT and CDR2 is FQNNGV in the germline V gene. The germline V and J ends were trimmed by 3 bases and 3 bases, with 21 bases remaining between them. CDR3 protein: CASSLQRSGLQNYEQYV. The CDR3 coding sequence is TGTGCCAGCAGCTTGCAAAGGTCCGGACTCCAGAACTACGAGCAGTACGTC.

V usage is TRBV2 and J usage is TRBJ1-2; no clear D gene. The CDR3 sequence is 12 residues long. Germline CDR1 and CDR2: SNHLY and FYNNEI. The V and J ends lost 3 bases and 4 bases respectively, with 6 bases between them. The CDR3 bases are TGTGCCAGCAGTGACGTAGGCTATGGCTACACCTTC. It yields the protein CASSDVGYGYTF.

The V gene is TRBV5-4, the J gene TRBJ2-7; 9 nucleotides line up with TRBD1. There are 15 residues in the CDR3. The trim removed 4 bases at V and 6 bases at J, leaving 11 bases unmatched. CDR1 and CDR2 from the germline V gene are SGHNT and YYREEE (reference sequence). The CDR3 spells CASSHGTGTGTEQYF. The CDR3 region has the DNA TGTGCCAGCAGCCATGGCACCGGGACAGGGACCGAGCAGTACTTC. The full variable domain, in which reference TRBV5-4 and TRBJ2-7 provide the parts outside the CDR3, is ETGVTQSPTHLIKTRGQQVTLRCSSQSGHNTVSWYQQALGQGPQFIFQYYREEENGRGNFPPRFSGLQFPNYSSELNVNALELDDSALYLCASSHGTGTGTEQYFGPGTRLTVT.

The J gene is TRBJ2-7, the V gene TRBV27; D perhaps matches TRBD2 (5 bases). The ends were cut back, 3 bases at V and 1 base at J, with 7 bases in the middle. The CDR3 extends over 13 amino acids. Germline lookup yields CDR1 MNHEY and CDR2 SMNVEV (reference sequence). The CDR3 nucleotides read TGTGCCAGCAGTTTCGGAGGTTCCTACGAGCAGTACTTC. Protein: CASSFGGSYEQYF.

V usage is TRBV5-6 and J usage is TRBJ1-2; 7 bases are shared with TRBD1. Germline CDR1 reads SGHDT; CDR2 reads YYEEEE. V lost 4 bases, J lost 4 bases, and 7 bases stayed unmatched. This CDR3 comprises 14 residues. In DNA, the CDR3 is TGTGCCAGCAGCCAGACAGGGTCCCTCTATGGCTACACCTTC. Encoded protein: CASSQTGSLYGYTF.

The V gene is TRBV30, the J gene TRBJ1-1, with D possibly matching TRBD1 (5 bases). V was clipped by 2 bases and J by 4 bases, with 11 bases between them. The V gene's germline CDR1 is GTSNPN and CDR2 SVGIG (reference sequence). The CDR3 is 13 amino acids. The CDR3 sequence: CAWSYTGSTEAFF. CDR3 DNA sequence: TGTGCCTGGAGTTATACAGGCTCCACTGAAGCTTTCTTT.

V is TRBV27 and J is TRBJ1-2; 11 bases are a match to TRBD1. This CDR3 region has 16 residues. Germline lookup yields CDR1 MNHEY and CDR2 SMNVEV (reference sequence). V shed 6 bases and J 4 bases; nucleotides not matched to a gene: 10. The CDR3 protein is CASSATGTGGTYGYTF. The CDR3, as DNA: TGTGCCAGCAGCGCGACCGGGACAGGGGGAACCTATGGCTACACCTTC.

This chain joins TRBV5-4 and TRBJ2-2; tentative D call: TRBD2 (6 bases). This CDR3 contains 15 residues. CDR1 is SGHNT, CDR2 YYREEE, per germline (reference sequence). V was cut by 4 bases and J by 6 bases, with 16 bases left in between. The CDR3 sequence: CASSPDGGSPGELFF. Here the CDR3 DNA reads TGTGCCAGCAGCCCGGATGGGGGGTCCCCCGGGGAGCTGTTTTTT.

The chain links TRBV19 to TRBJ2-1; D remains ambiguous. Germline CDR1 is LNHDA and CDR2 is SQIVND (reference sequence). V was clipped by 1 base and J by 4 bases, with 5 bases between them. CDR3 length: 13 amino acids. The CDR3 DNA sequence: TGTGCCAGTAGTATAGCACCATACAATGAGCAGTTCTTC. As protein: CASSIAPYNEQFF.

The chain uses TRBV7-8 and TRBJ2-5, with 8 bases fitting TRBD1. CDR1 SGHVS and CDR2 FQNEAQ come from the germline V gene. The CDR3 sequence is 13 residues long. J lost 2 bases, V lost 4 bases, and 0 bases had no gene match. The CDR3 sequence: CASSWDRQETQYF. CDR3 DNA: TGTGCCAGCAGCTGGGACAGGCAAGAGACCCAGTACTTC.

The chain combines TRBV27 with TRBJ1-2; D possibly corresponds to TRBD1 (5 bases). This CDR3 region has 15 residues. CDR1 is MNHEY and CDR2 is SMNVEV in the germline V gene (reference sequence). V shed 2 bases and J shed 6 bases, with 16 bases lying between them. In DNA form, the CDR3 reads TGTGCCAGCAGTTTAAGGGTGGGGCGTTCCGATGGCTACACCTTC. Protein: CASSLRVGRSDGYTF.

J is TRBJ1-5 and V is TRBV4-1, with 8 bases aligning to TRBD1. The CDR3 consists of 15 residues. Germline CDR1 is MGHRA and CDR2 is YSYEKL. Trimming cost V 3 bases and J 4 bases; bases outside gene matches: 5. The CDR3 protein is CASSQADRGNQPQHF. CDR3 coding DNA: TGCGCCAGCAGCCAGGCAGACAGGGGAAATCAGCCCCAGCATTTT.

The chain links TRBV2 to TRBJ1-5; D is possibly TRBD1 (5 bases). V dropped 6 bases and J dropped 0 bases, with 15 bases sitting between them. CDR1 and CDR2 (germline): SNHLY, FYNNEI. This CDR3 has 16 amino acids. The CDR3 protein is CASSGGGTYSNQPQHF. The DNA of the CDR3 is TGTGCCAGCAGCGGGGGGGGTACCTATAGCAATCAGCCCCAGCATTTT.

CDR3 nucleotide sequence: TGTGCCACCAGTAGGGGGAATTCTGAAAAACTGTTTTTT. It codes for CATSRGNSEKLFF. The chain is built from TRBV15 and TRBJ1-4, with a weak D call TRBD1 (6 bases). The germline V gene has CDR1 LNHNV and CDR2 YYDKDF (reference sequence). The CDR3 length is 13 residues. Trimming shortened V by 6 bases and J by 7 bases, and 12 bases separated the two germline ends.

The chain recombines TRBV10-3 with TRBJ2-7, with TRBD2 matching over 8 bases. In germline, CDR1 is ENHRY, CDR2 SYGVKD. The CDR3 extends over 15 amino acids. V lost 0 bases and J lost 3; bases outside the gene matches: 4. The DNA of the CDR3 is TGTGCCATCAGTGAGTCGGCGGGGGGCCGCTACGAGCAGTACGTC. This codes for CAISESAGGRYEQYV.

V and J are TRBV7-9 and TRBJ2-5, with TRBD1 matching over 10 bases. With 9 bases clipped from V and 3 bases from J, the junction kept 4 bases outside the gene matches. The CDR3 is made up of 13 amino acids. Per germline, CDR1 SEHNR and CDR2 FQNEAQ (reference sequence). This CDR3 is CASGGQGEETQYF. DNA of the CDR3: TGTGCCAGTGGAGGACAGGGGGAAGAGACCCAGTACTTC. The full variable domain, rest sourced from reference TRBV7-9 and TRBJ2-5, is DTGVSQNPRHKITKRGQNVTFRCDPISEHNRLYWYRQTLGQGPEFLTYFQNEAQLEKSRLLSDRFSAERPKGSFSTLEIQRTEQGDSAMYLCASGGQGEETQYFGPGTRLLVL.

V usage is TRBV7-6 and J usage is TRBJ2-1, with no clear D. The CDR3 is made up of 13 amino acids. The germline V gene has CDR1 SGHVS and CDR2 FNYEAQ. Between the trimmed V and J ends, which lost 5 bases and 6 bases, there was a span of 11 bases. The CDR3, as DNA: TGTGCCAGCAGCCTCCCGCTCGTCAATGAGCAGTTCTTC. It translates to CASSLPLVNEQFF.

V and J are TRBV6-5 and TRBJ2-3, with D uncertain. V lost 0 bases, J lost 4 bases, and 11 bases lay in between. The germline gives CDR1 MNHEY, CDR2 SVGAGI. The CDR3 contains 15 residues. The CDR3 bases are TGTGCCAGCAGTTACTCGGGGTTGTCCTCAGATACGCAGTATTTT. Translating it yields CASSYSGLSSDTQYF.

This clone came up once. J is TRBJ2-2 and V is TRBV6-4, with TRBD1 as a possible D gene (6 bases). The CDR3 length is 17 residues. Germline CDR1 and CDR2: MRHNA and SNTAGT. The germline V and J ends were trimmed by 2 bases and 4 bases, with 17 bases remaining between them. CDR3 in amino acids: CASSDNFVSGATGELFF. CDR3 DNA: TGTGCCAGCAGTGACAATTTCGTGTCAGGGGCCACCGGGGAGCTGTTTTTT.

This clone is a singleton in its sample. The chain links TRBV28 to TRBJ2-1; 11 positions agree with TRBD1. The CDR3 has 16 amino acids. With V trimmed by 4 bases and J by 5 bases, 7 bases remained unmatched. Germline values: CDR1 MDHEN, CDR2 SYDVKM. Here the CDR3 DNA reads TGTGCCAGCAGTTCCACCGGGACAGGGGGACACAATGAGCAGTTCTTC. Protein product: CASSSTGTGGHNEQFF. Full variable domain (missing parts from reference TRBV28 and TRBJ2-1): DVKVTQSSRYLVKRTGEKVFLECVQDMDHENMFWYRQDPGLGLRLIYFSYDVKMKEKGDIPEGYSVSREKKERFSLILESASTNQTSMYLCASSSTGTGGHNEQFFGPGTRLTVL.

This chain uses TRBV13 with TRBJ1-1; a weak D match, TRBD1 (5 bases). This CDR3 comprises 15 residues. The germline V gene encodes CDR1 PRHDT and CDR2 FYEKMQ (reference sequence). V lost 0 bases, J lost 7 bases, and 15 bases lay in between. The chain's CDR3 is CASSLGQEEGIEAFF. In DNA, the CDR3 is TGTGCCAGCAGCTTAGGACAAGAGGAGGGGATTGAAGCTTTCTTT.